This TCR beta chain was profiled in a study of blood T cell repertoires in COVID-19. Study-level background: Acute and convalescent COVID-19 samples came from the United States, Italy and Spain. T cells, B-cell-depleted T cells, or PBMCs supplied cDNA or gDNA.

The assay was immunoSEQ multiplex PCR, and TCRdb's table has in-frame clones only and misses some. The sample has under 45,000 clones, around 88% seen once. The V and J ends lost 0 bases and 0 bases respectively, with 11 bases between them. The CDR3 covers 16 residues. The germline V gene has CDR1 SGHRS and CDR2 YFSETQ. This sequence was found in an elderly woman with active or convalescent COVID-19. The sample taken for sequencing was peripheral blood. The J gene is TRBJ2-3, the V gene TRBV5-1; D is ambiguous. The CDR3 spells CASSLALAASTDTQYF. The CDR3 DNA is TGCGCCAGCAGCTTGGCGTTAGCAGCTAGCACAGATACGCAGTATTTT.